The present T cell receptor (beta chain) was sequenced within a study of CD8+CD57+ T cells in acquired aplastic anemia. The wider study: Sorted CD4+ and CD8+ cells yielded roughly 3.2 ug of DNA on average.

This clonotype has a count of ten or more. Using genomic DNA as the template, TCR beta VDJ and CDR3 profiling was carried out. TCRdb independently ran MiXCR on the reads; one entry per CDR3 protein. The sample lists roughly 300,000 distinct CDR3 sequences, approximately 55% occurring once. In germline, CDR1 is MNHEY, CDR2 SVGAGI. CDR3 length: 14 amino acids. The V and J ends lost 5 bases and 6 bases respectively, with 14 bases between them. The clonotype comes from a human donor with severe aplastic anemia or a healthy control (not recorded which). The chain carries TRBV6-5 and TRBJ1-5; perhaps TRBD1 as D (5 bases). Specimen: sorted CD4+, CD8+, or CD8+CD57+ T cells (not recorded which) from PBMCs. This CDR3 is CASSPLGGGQPQHF. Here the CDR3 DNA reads TGTGCCAGCAGTCCGCTCGGGGGAGGTCAGCCCCAGCATTTT.